This entry is about one T cell receptor (beta chain). Its antigen is still unknown. The data originate from a study of cytomegalovirus exposure and HLA in healthy donors. Findings and caveats of the study: Highest at DRB1 and lowest at HLA-C, TCR association rates differed among HLA loci in a later analysis. Later analysis identified about 18,000 TCR beta sequences associated with HLA alleles, using a false discovery rate threshold of 0.05.

When sampled, the donors appeared nominally healthy, though they likely had unrecorded immune exposures. The study ran its PCR with 60 Vbeta and 13 Jbeta primers. Here immunoSEQ multiplex PCR was the method, and the copy in TCRdb shows in-frame clones only, minus some. The sample yields roughly 100,000 clones, around 77% seen once. V was shortened by 10 bases and J by 0 bases, with 9 bases between the two germline ends. Germline V gene lookup returns CDR1 ENHRY and CDR2 SYGVKD. The CDR3 has 12 residues. The chain recombines TRBV10-3 with TRBJ1-1, with D maybe TRBD1 (6 bases). The sample consisted of PBMCs. The TCR originated in a male donor in good health and CMV-seropositive. The CDR3 reads CATTGLNTEAFF. As DNA, the CDR3 is TGTGCCACGACAGGACTGAACACTGAAGCTTTCTTT.